Following are 32 T cell receptor beta chains from one sample sequenced in a study of post-analysis software for immune sequencing data. Overall study results and limits: With TRBV5-6, TRBV5-1 and TRBV20-1 included, about 5 TRBV segments were more frequent in patients than in controls.

The TCR beta cDNA libraries carried unique molecular identifiers. TCRdb re-called the PCR reads with MiXCR, one entry per CDR3 protein. The sample yields 350,000 to 450,000 distinct CDR3 sequences, about a third seen once. The antigens of these receptors remain unknown. The source material was blood. Every receptor here comes from a girl aged 10 to 17 with multiple sclerosis.

The chain has TRBV9 and TRBJ2-7; the match to TRBD2 covers 8 bases. The CDR3 has 15 residues. Germline V lookup: CDR1 SGDLS, CDR2 YYNGEE. Germline trimming cut 1 base from V and 1 base from J; bases unmatched to any gene: 4. The CDR3 sequence is CASSVQAGGSYEQYF. The CDR3 nucleotides are TGTGCCAGCAGCGTACAGGCGGGGGGATCCTACGAGCAGTACTTC.

The J gene is TRBJ2-3, the V gene TRBV7-2, with D possibly matching TRBD1 (6 bases). Between the trimmed V and J ends, which lost 1 base and 2 bases, there was a span of 10 bases. This CDR3 spans 15 amino acids. Germline V gene lookup returns CDR1 SGHTA and CDR2 FQGNSA. The CDR3 protein is CASSLGSGATDTQYF. DNA of the CDR3: TGTGCCAGCAGCTTAGGATCAGGGGCCACAGATACGCAGTATTTT. The full variable domain, completed using reference TRBV7-2 and TRBJ2-3, is GAGVSQSPSNKVTEKGKDVELRCDPISGHTALYWYRQSLGQGLEFLIYFQGNSAPDKSGLPSDRFSAERTGGSVSTLTIQRTQQEDSAVYLCASSLGSGATDTQYFGPGTRLTVL.

This clonotype was seen repeatedly, ten times or more. The V gene is TRBV12-3 or TRBV12-4, the J gene TRBJ1-2, with D possibly being TRBD1 (5 bases). V lost 3 bases, J lost 3 bases, and 8 bases lay in between. The CDR3 runs to 13 residues. The CDR3, as DNA: TGTGCCAGCAGTTTCGGAGGGGACTATGGCTACACCTTC. Encoded protein: CASSFGGDYGYTF.

This sequence joins TRBV5-5 and TRBJ1-1; weak D call: TRBD1 (6 bases). Trimming removed 0 bases at V and 6 bases at J, with 15 bases between. The germline CDR1 and CDR2 sequences are SGHKS and YYEKEE (reference sequence). This CDR3 has 15 amino acids. The CDR3 spells CASSLAVGRGAEAFF. The CDR3 DNA reads as TGTGCCAGCAGCTTGGCGGTTGGCAGGGGCGCTGAAGCTTTCTTT.

This clonotype was observed at least ten times. This chain joins TRBV29-1 and TRBJ2-5; D remains unclear. This CDR3 comprises 16 residues. Germline lookup yields CDR1 SQVTM and CDR2 ANQGSEA. Trimming cost V 3 bases and J 4 bases, with 21 bases left between them. The CDR3 here is CSVDLHRTVWGETQYF. The CDR3 DNA reads TGCAGCGTTGACCTCCACCGGACGGTTTGGGGAGAGACCCAGTACTTC.

The chain uses TRBV12-3 or TRBV12-4 and TRBJ2-5; 9 nucleotides agree with TRBD2. The CDR3 loop spans 15 amino acids. Trimming removed 3 bases from V and 11 bases from J; junction bases left unmatched: 13. Written as DNA, the CDR3 is TGTGCCAGCAGTTTCACTAGCGGGCCATACAATGAGCAGTACTTC. Its translation is CASSFTSGPYNEQYF.

The CDR3 nucleotides are TGCGCCAGCAGCCCAGGGTCATCAAGCTCCTACGAGCAGTACTTC. Its translation: CASSPGSSSSYEQYF. The chain is built from TRBV5-1 and TRBJ2-7; D possibly corresponds to TRBD1 (5 bases). V lost 4 bases and J lost 0, with 14 bases in between. The CDR3 runs 15 residues. Germline CDR1 and CDR2: SGHRS and YFSETQ.

V is TRBV13 and J is TRBJ2-7, with D possibly TRBD2 on 5 matching bases. V lost 3 bases, J lost 4 bases, and 13 bases lay in between. The CDR3 runs 14 residues. Germline loops: CDR1 PRHDT, CDR2 FYEKMQ (reference sequence). The CDR3 protein is CASSLRLAPYEQYF. The CDR3 DNA reads TGTGCCAGCAGCTTGCGGCTAGCTCCTTACGAGCAGTACTTC.

V usage is TRBV20-1 and J usage is TRBJ2-5; 10 bases are a match to TRBD1. The germline gives CDR1 DFQATT, CDR2 SNEGSKA (reference sequence). V lost 0 bases, J lost 4 bases, and 8 bases stayed unmatched. CDR3 length: 16 amino acids. The CDR3 DNA sequence: TGCAGTGCTAGAGATGCCGGGACAGGGGAGGGAGAGACCCAGTACTTC. It encodes CSARDAGTGEGETQYF.

This clonotype has more than one count but fewer than ten. The CDR3 DNA reads TGTGCCAGCAGCTTAGAGGGGAGCCTGACCCAGTACTTC. The encoded protein is CASSLEGSLTQYF. The rearrangement uses TRBV7-3 and TRBJ2-5; either TRBD1 or TRBD2 may supply D (5 bases each). The CDR3 is 13 residues long. V shed 2 bases and J shed 7 bases, with 11 bases lying between them. Per the germline V gene, CDR1 is SGHTA and CDR2 is FQGTGA.

This sequence joins TRBV9 and TRBJ2-1; unclear D gene. V dropped 3 bases and J dropped 8 bases, with 21 bases sitting between them. The CDR3 loop spans 16 amino acids. Germline V gene sequence: CDR1 SGDLS, CDR2 YYNGEE. CDR3 DNA: TGTGCCAGCAGCGGCGCCGGAACGGTTACCATTTATGAGCAGTTCTTC. Translation gives CASSGAGTVTIYEQFF.

V gene TRBV7-2 combines with J gene TRBJ1-1, with D unresolved. Germline values: CDR1 SGHTA, CDR2 FQGNSA. The CDR3 runs 13 residues. The ends were cut back, 2 bases at V and 6 bases at J, with 10 bases in the middle. The CDR3 loop is CASSLLYRSEAFF. Written as DNA, the CDR3 is TGTGCCAGCAGCTTACTTTACAGATCTGAAGCTTTCTTT.

The chain is built from TRBV28 and TRBJ2-1; tentatively, D is TRBD2 (6 bases). The ends were cut back, 5 bases at V and 2 bases at J, with 16 bases in the middle. In germline, CDR1 is MDHEN, CDR2 SYDVKM. The CDR3 covers 16 residues. The CDR3 sequence: CASSRPTSLAYNEQFF. For the CDR3, the DNA is TGTGCCAGCAGTCGCCCGACTAGTCTTGCCTACAATGAGCAGTTCTTC. The variable domain in full, with the rest retrieved from reference TRBV28 and TRBJ2-1, is DVKVTQSSRYLVKRTGEKVFLECVQDMDHENMFWYRQDPGLGLRLIYFSYDVKMKEKGDIPEGYSVSREKKERFSLILESASTNQTSMYLCASSRPTSLAYNEQFFGPGTRLTVL.

This chain connects TRBV2 to TRBJ2-1; TRBD2 is a possible D gene (5 bases). The CDR3 covers 11 residues. Germline-derived CDR1 and CDR2 are SNHLY and FYNNEI. The germline V and J ends were trimmed by 4 bases and 12 bases, with 10 bases remaining between them. CDR3 sequence: CASSAFSGQFF. In DNA, the CDR3 is TGTGCCAGCAGTGCGTTCAGCGGGCAGTTCTTC.

This clonotype was seen only a few times. The chain links TRBV7-2 to TRBJ2-7; no definite D call. The CDR3 is 15 residues long. Germline lookup yields CDR1 SGHTA and CDR2 FQGNSA. The V gene lost 1 base and the J gene lost 0 bases, with 10 bases spanning the gap. The chain's CDR3 is CASSLDAPSSYEQYF. CDR3 nucleotide sequence: TGTGCCAGCAGCTTAGATGCCCCGAGCTCCTACGAGCAGTACTTC.

This clonotype was seen only a few times. The V call is TRBV7-9, the J call TRBJ1-1, with a weak D call TRBD1 (5 bases). The length of the CDR3 is 15 residues. Germline assignment: CDR1 SEHNR and CDR2 FQNEAQ (reference sequence). Trimming took off 0 bases at V and 3 bases at J, with 11 bases between the two ends. As DNA, the CDR3 is TGTGCCAGCAGCTTAGCGATAGGGGAGGACACTGAAGCTTTCTTT. This encodes CASSLAIGEDTEAFF. The complete variable domain, with remaining parts taken from reference TRBV7-9 and TRBJ1-1, reads DTGVSQNPRHKITKRGQNVTFRCDPISEHNRLYWYRQTLGQGPEFLTYFQNEAQLEKSRLLSDRFSAERPKGSFSTLEIQRTEQGDSAMYLCASSLAIGEDTEAFFGQGTRLTVV.

The chain has TRBV9 and TRBJ1-1; 7 positions agree with TRBD1. V lost 4 bases, J lost 1 base, and 7 bases stayed unmatched. Germline values: CDR1 SGDLS, CDR2 YYNGEE. The CDR3 consists of 15 residues. The CDR3 here is CASSSREGANTEAFF. The CDR3 DNA reads TGTGCCAGCAGCTCCAGGGAGGGGGCGAACACTGAAGCTTTCTTT.

This clonotype has ten or more counts. The CDR3 DNA reads TGTGCCAGCAGCGGCTGGGGTGACACTGAAGCTTTCTTT. Its protein is CASSGWGDTEAFF. The rearrangement joins TRBV6-2 or TRBV6-3 to TRBJ1-1; D not resolved. CDR1 and CDR2 from the germline V gene are MNHEY and SVGEGT. This CDR3 is 13 amino acids long. V was trimmed by 6 bases and J by 3 bases, leaving 11 bases between them.

This clonotype was counted only a few times. The rearrangement joins TRBV11-1 to TRBJ2-1, with 11 bases matching TRBD2. Looked up from germline, CDR1 is SGHAT and CDR2 is FQDESV (reference sequence). The ends lost 7 bases at V and 6 bases at J; junction bases unmatched: 5. The CDR3 contains 14 residues. The CDR3 loop is CASTLAGGGNEQFF. The CDR3 DNA is TGTGCCAGCACCCTAGCGGGGGGAGGCAATGAGCAGTTCTTC.

The rearrangement joins TRBV20-1 to TRBJ2-5; 9 nucleotides match TRBD1. This CDR3 has 16 residues. Per germline, CDR1 DFQATT and CDR2 SNEGSKA (reference sequence). After removal of 6 bases from V and 1 base from J, the junction contained 12 bases not matched to a gene. DNA of the CDR3: TGCAGTGCCCCGTCAGGGACAGGGAGGACCCAAGAGACCCAGTACTTC. This encodes CSAPSGTGRTQETQYF.

The sample holds a few counts of this clonotype. This sequence joins TRBV7-3 and TRBJ1-5, with D maybe TRBD1 (5 bases). The CDR3 spans 16 residues. The germline V gene has CDR1 SGHTA and CDR2 FQGTGA. V was trimmed by 1 base and J by 2 bases, leaving 12 bases between them. CDR3 loop: CASSLIQSGRNQPQHF. The CDR3 DNA reads TGTGCCAGCAGCTTAATTCAGTCAGGGCGCAATCAGCCCCAGCATTTT.

The table lists this clonotype with a few counts. J is TRBJ2-3 and V is TRBV4-1, with D perhaps TRBD2 (6 bases). V lost 0 bases and J 5 bases, leaving 12 bases between the germline ends. Looked up from germline, CDR1 is MGHRA and CDR2 is YSYEKL. The CDR3 length is 15 residues. The CDR3 DNA follows: TGCGCCAGCAGCCAAGAGGGAGGCCTCGAAGATACGCAGTATTTT. Translated: CASSQEGGLEDTQYF.

This clonotype was detected a few times. CDR3 DNA sequence: TGTGCCAGCACCGAACGGCTGGGGGCAGGGAACCTTTACGAGCAGTACTTC. Amino acid sequence: CASTERLGAGNLYEQYF. The chain uses TRBV6-1 and TRBJ2-4; weak D call: TRBD1 (6 bases). Judging by the DNA end, TRBJ2-7 fits better; the J call may be wrong. The CDR3 runs 17 residues. CDR1 is MNHNS and CDR2 is SASEGT in the germline V gene.

This rearrangement joins TRBV7-8 to TRBJ2-1; 9 bases fit TRBD2. Germline loops: CDR1 SGHVS, CDR2 FQNEAQ. J gave up 0 bases and V 1 base, and 7 bases lay outside the gene matches. This CDR3 region has 18 residues. In DNA form, the CDR3 reads TGTGCCAGCAGCTTAGAGTGGGGGCGGGGGGGCTCCTACAATGAGCAGTTCTTC. This translates into CASSLEWGRGGSYNEQFF.

The rearrangement joins TRBV3-1 to TRBJ2-1; 13 bases agree with TRBD2. V trimming: 0 bases; J trimming: 0 bases; junction bases outside the gene matches: 14. Germline CDR1 LGHDT, CDR2 YNNKEL (reference sequence). The CDR3 loop spans 22 amino acids. The CDR3 is CASSQERTSGGALRSSYNEQFF. DNA for the CDR3: TGTGCCAGCAGCCAAGAAAGGACTAGCGGGGGCGCCCTGAGGAGCTCCTACAATGAGCAGTTCTTC.

V gene TRBV12-3 or TRBV12-4 combines with J gene TRBJ1-1; 9 bases are shared with TRBD1. The V and J ends lost 5 bases and 4 bases, in that order; junction bases with no gene match: 8. This CDR3 contains 15 residues. CDR3 nucleotide sequence: TGTGCCAGCAGTCCCGGGACAGGGTTGCCCACTGAAGCTTTCTTT. Its protein product is CASSPGTGLPTEAFF.

This rearrangement joins TRBV7-2 to TRBJ2-7, with D maybe TRBD1 (6 bases). The CDR3 loop spans 16 amino acids. The germline V gene has CDR1 SGHTA and CDR2 FQGNSA. Trimming took 3 bases from V and 4 from J, leaving 19 bases between them. The CDR3 coding sequence is TGTGCCAGCAGCTTCCCCGGACAGACCCCGAGATACGAGCAGTACTTC. It encodes CASSFPGQTPRYEQYF.

V is TRBV20-1 and J is TRBJ1-5; D perhaps matches TRBD1 (6 bases). Trimming pared 6 bases from V and 3 bases from J, leaving 12 bases between. From germline, CDR1 is DFQATT and CDR2 SNEGSKA (reference sequence). The CDR3 loop spans 13 amino acids. As DNA, the CDR3 is TGCAGTGCAAAAAGGGACACCAATCAGCCCCAGCATTTT. Protein sequence: CSAKRDTNQPQHF.

The genes are TRBV12-3 or TRBV12-4 and TRBJ2-3; no clear D. This CDR3 contains 13 residues. Trimming shortened V by 2 bases and J by 2 bases, and 5 bases separated the two germline ends. CDR3 coding DNA: TGTGCCAGCAGTTTAAGGCACACAGATACGCAGTATTTT. Its protein product is CASSLRHTDTQYF.

This clonotype was observed a handful of times. The chain links TRBV29-1 to TRBJ2-2; 12 bases are shared with TRBD2. The CDR3 runs to 15 residues. In germline, CDR1 is SQVTM, CDR2 ANQGSEA. V trimming: 7 bases; J trimming: 4 bases; junction bases outside the gene matches: 7. The CDR3 DNA is TGCAGCGGGACTAGCGGGGTGTTCGGCACCGGGGAGCTGTTTTTT. Its protein is CSGTSGVFGTGELFF.

The chain couples TRBV12-3 or TRBV12-4 to TRBJ1-5, with D unresolved. This CDR3 is built from 13 residues. Trimming removed 6 bases at V and 1 base at J, with 7 bases between. CDR3 amino acids: CASSTASNQPQHF. The CDR3, as DNA: TGTGCCAGCAGCACAGCGAGCAATCAGCCCCAGCATTTT.

The DNA of the CDR3 is TGCGCCAGCAGCCAAGTTGACAGGGGATTCCCCATTCAGTACTTC. Its protein is CASSQVDRGFPIQYF. V gene TRBV4-1 combines with J gene TRBJ2-4; TRBD1 aligns across 8 bases. CDR1 is MGHRA, CDR2 YSYEKL, per germline. CDR3 length: 15 residues. Trimming took 1 base from V and 9 from J; bases not matched to a gene: 8.